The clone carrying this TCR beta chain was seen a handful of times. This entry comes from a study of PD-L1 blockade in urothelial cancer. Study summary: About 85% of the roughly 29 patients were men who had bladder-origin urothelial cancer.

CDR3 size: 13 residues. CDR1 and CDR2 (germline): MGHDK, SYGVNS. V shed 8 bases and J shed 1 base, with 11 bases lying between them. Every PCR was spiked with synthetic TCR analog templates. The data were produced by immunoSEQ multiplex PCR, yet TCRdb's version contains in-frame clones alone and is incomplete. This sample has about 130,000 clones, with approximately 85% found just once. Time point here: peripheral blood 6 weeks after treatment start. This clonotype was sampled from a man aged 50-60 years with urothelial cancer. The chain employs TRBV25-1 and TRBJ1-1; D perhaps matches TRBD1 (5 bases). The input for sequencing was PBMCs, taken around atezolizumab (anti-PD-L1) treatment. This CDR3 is CASQRGPNTEAFF. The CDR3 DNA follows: TGTGCCAGCCAAAGGGGCCCGAACACTGAAGCTTTCTTT.